A single sample is the source of the 5 T cell receptor beta chains below, sequenced in a study of blood T cell repertoires in COVID-19. Sequenced by immunoSEQ multiplex PCR; TCRdb stores in-frame clones only, minus some. The data show around 58,000 clones, with around 90% seen just once and under 15% held by the top ten. The sequenced sample consisted of peripheral blood. The receptors here all came from a human donor with active COVID-19. The donor label of this sample is uncertain.

The chain combines TRBV9 with TRBJ2-3, with D hard to call. Germline assignment: CDR1 SGDLS and CDR2 YYNGEE. V was shortened by 3 bases and J by 6 bases, with 8 bases between the two germline ends. The CDR3 length is 12 residues. The CDR3 protein is CASSGLVDTQYF. The CDR3 DNA sequence: TGTGCCAGCAGCGGACTCGTTGATACGCAGTATTTT.

V and J are TRBV4-1 and TRBJ1-5, with TRBD1 identical over 10 bases. CDR1 and CDR2 from the germline V gene are MGHRA and YSYEKL. Losses at the gene ends were 0 bases for V and 0 bases for J; bases not matched to a gene: 2. The CDR3 totals 17 residues. The chain's CDR3 is CASSQDGTGASNQPQHF. CDR3 in DNA: TGCGCCAGCAGCCAAGATGGGACAGGGGCTAGCAATCAGCCCCAGCATTTT.

This chain uses TRBV7-9 with TRBJ2-1; TRBD1 matches 10 bases. Germline CDR1 is SEHNR and CDR2 is FQNEAQ (reference sequence). The CDR3 loop spans 17 amino acids. The V and J ends lost 3 bases and 2 bases, in that order; junction bases with no gene match: 7. CDR3 bases: TGTGCCAGCAGCTTCCCATCGGGGACAGGGGCCTACAATGAGCAGTTCTTC. It translates to CASSFPSGTGAYNEQFF.

The chain carries TRBV5-8 and TRBJ1-4; tentatively, D is TRBD1 (6 bases). Trimming removed 5 bases from V and 0 bases from J, with 17 bases in between. This CDR3 has 17 amino acids. The V gene's germline CDR1 is SGHTS and CDR2 YDEGEE. CDR3 amino acids: CASRGDRMMATNEKLFF. Written as DNA, the CDR3 is TGTGCCAGCAGGGGTGACAGGATGATGGCAACTAATGAAAAACTGTTTTTT.

This clone has only one observation. The chain joins TRBV2 to TRBJ2-3, with D tentatively TRBD1 (6 bases). This CDR3 has 16 amino acids. Germline CDR1 and CDR2: SNHLY and FYNNEI. Trimming pared 8 bases from V and 0 bases from J, leaving 18 bases between. The CDR3 protein is CASPGFLGASTDTQYF. In DNA, the CDR3 is TGTGCCAGCCCCGGCTTCCTGGGGGCGAGCACAGATACGCAGTATTTT.